A selection of T cell receptor beta chains follows, all from one sample in a study of blood T cell repertoires in COVID-19. Some clones are missing from TCRdb's copy, which holds only in-frame ones; the method was immunoSEQ multiplex PCR. Counted here are 370,000 or so clones, around 84% occurring once; the ten biggest clones make up under 1.2%. The sample comprised peripheral blood. These receptors came from a human donor with acute or convalescent COVID-19. The donor label of this sample is uncertain. The CDR3 runs from the conserved cysteine through the conserved F or W. D genes are given only for firm matches.

V gene	J gene	D gene	CDR3 DNA	CDR3 protein
TRBV28	TRBJ1-4	TRBD1	TGTGCCAGCAGTTGGGAGGGGACAGGCAAGAAAAAACTGTTTTTT	CASSWEGTGKKKLFF
TRBV5-1	TRBJ2-5	NA	TGCGCCAGCAGCTGGGGCAGAAGAGAGACCCAGTACTTC	CASSWGRRETQYF
TRBV6-5	TRBJ1-6	NA	TGTGCCAGCAGTTCCCCACTAGGGCGGAATTCACCCCTCCACTTT	CASSSPLGRNSPLHF
TRBV6-5	TRBJ2-7	TRBD1	TGTGCCAGCAGTTACCAGGGGGCTACTTACGAGCAGTACTTC	CASSYQGATYEQYF
TRBV7-9	TRBJ2-7	NA	TGTGCCAGCAGCTCCCGGGACAAATTCTACGAGCAGTACTTC	CASSSRDKFYEQYF
TRBV19	TRBJ2-6	NA	TGTGCCAGTAGTCCTGGCATAGGGGTTAGAGGGGCCAACGTCCTGACTTTC	CASSPGIGVRGANVLTF
TRBV2	TRBJ2-3	TRBD2	TGTGCCAGCAGTGTGGAGCGGGGGCATACAGATACGCAGTATTTT	CASSVERGHTDTQYF
TRBV7-2	TRBJ1-2	NA	TGTGCCAGCAGCCCCGGGGGTTCGGGCTACACCTTC	CASSPGGSGYTF
TRBV2	TRBJ1-6	NA	TGTGCCAGCGAGGCGTCTAGGTACTCCTATAATTCACCCCTCCACTTT	CASEASRYSYNSPLHF
TRBV28	TRBJ2-3	NA	TGTGCCAGCAGTTTATGGAGTAGCGGAAGAATCAATACGCAGTATTTT	CASSLWSSGRINTQYF
TRBV6-5	TRBJ2-3	NA	TGTGCCAGCAGTTACGGCGGGGACACAGATACGCAGTATTTT	CASSYGGDTDTQYF
TRBV7-2	TRBJ2-7	TRBD1	TGTGCCAGCAGCACGAGAGACAGGGGGCCCTACGAGCAGTACTTC	CASSTRDRGPYEQYF
TRBV6-5	TRBJ1-2	TRBD1	TGTGCCAGCAGTCTCCGAGGGGACAGCTATGGCTACACCTTC	CASSLRGDSYGYTF
TRBV6-5	TRBJ1-1	NA	TGTGCCAGCAGGATAGGAGGGAACACTGAAGCTTTCTTT	CASRIGGNTEAFF
TRBV19	TRBJ1-1	NA	TGTGCCAGTAGTGTCCGGATTGCGGGGGTTAACACTGAAGCTTTCTTT	CASSVRIAGVNTEAFF